This T cell receptor beta chain originates from a study of PD-L1 blockade in urothelial cancer. Study in general: Blood analysis occurred 3 weeks (second dose) and 6 weeks after treatment start.

Time point noted: peripheral blood 6 weeks after treatment start. From germline, CDR1 is MNHEY and CDR2 SVGAGI. V was clipped by 5 bases and J by 5 bases, with 12 bases between them. The CDR3 has 13 residues. Profiled with immunoSEQ multiplex PCR; TCRdb holds only in-frame clones, not every one. The sample yields about 48,000 clones, around 80% seen once. This chain connects TRBV6-5 to TRBJ1-1; possibly TRBD1 for D (5 bases). The TCR sequence derives from an older man with urothelial cancer. Specimen: PBMCs, collected around atezolizumab (anti-PD-L1) treatment. The CDR3 bases are TGTGCCAGCAGTCGGGGGGGGGAAACTGAAGCTTTCTTT. It specifies CASSRGGETEAFF.